The 9 T cell receptor beta chains below come from one sample, sequenced in a study of control samples from healthy donors and cancer patients. The protocol was immunoSEQ multiplex PCR, while the TCRdb copy is restricted to in-frame clones and leaves out a portion. The repertoire holds about 150,000 clones, roughly 90% seen once, with over 4.5% in the top ten. Sequenced material: blood. The receptors here all came from a man aged 30 to 39 in good health.

The chain couples TRBV9 to TRBJ2-2; D is tentatively TRBD1 or TRBD2 (6 bases each). Trimming took 3 bases from V and 4 from J, leaving 13 bases between them. CDR3 length: 15 amino acids. CDR1 SGDLS and CDR2 YYNGEE come from the germline V gene. This CDR3 is CASSGGALGTGELFF. CDR3 nucleotide sequence: TGTGCCAGCAGCGGGGGGGCGTTGGGCACCGGGGAGCTGTTTTTT.

The chain carries TRBV7-3 and TRBJ2-3; D call uncertain. Germline V CDR1 and CDR2: SGHTA, FQGTGA. V gave up 2 bases and J gave up 0 bases, with 21 bases separating them. The CDR3 has 19 residues. The CDR3 protein is CASSLFAVGYTTSTDTQYF. As DNA, the CDR3 is TGTGCCAGCAGCTTATTCGCGGTGGGCTATACTACTAGCACAGATACGCAGTATTTT.

The chain uses TRBV5-4 and TRBJ2-3; weak D call: TRBD1 (5 bases). The CDR3 extends over 12 amino acids. The V and J ends lost 1 base and 8 bases respectively, with 8 bases between them. Germline CDR1 is SGHNT and CDR2 is YYREEE (reference sequence). The CDR3 region is CASSLPQGTQYF. The CDR3 coding sequence is TGTGCCAGCAGCTTGCCTCAGGGTACGCAGTATTTT.

This clone was seen a single time. The chain uses TRBV6-2 or TRBV6-3 and TRBJ1-6; 8 nucleotides agree with TRBD1. Trimming took 5 bases from V and 1 from J; bases not matched to a gene: 1. The CDR3 is 15 residues long. CDR1 and CDR2 (germline): MNHEY, SVGEGT. CDR3 sequence: CASSRQGSYNSPLHF. Written as DNA, the CDR3 is TGTGCCAGCAGTCGACAGGGGTCCTATAATTCACCCCTCCACTTT.

This chain uses TRBV18 with TRBJ1-4, with a possible D match to TRBD1 (6 bases). Trimming pared 4 bases from V and 2 bases from J, leaving 11 bases between. Germline V gene data show CDR1 as KGHSH and CDR2 as LQKENI. This CDR3 has 15 residues. The CDR3 sequence: CASSQQGSTNEKLFF. The CDR3 DNA reads TGTGCCAGCTCACAACAGGGTTCTACTAATGAAAAACTGTTTTTT.

This clone appeared once. V is TRBV5-4 and J is TRBJ2-7; 9 nucleotides match TRBD1. V gave up 4 bases and J gave up 2 bases; unmatched junction bases: 7. The CDR3 covers 15 residues. Germline-derived CDR1 and CDR2 are SGHNT and YYREEE (reference sequence). CDR3 in amino acids: CASSTPGTGTYEQYF. CDR3 DNA sequence: TGTGCCAGCAGCACACCCGGGACAGGGACCTACGAGCAGTACTTC.

This chain joins TRBV19 and TRBJ2-7, with 8 nucleotides matching TRBD1. V lost 3 bases, J lost 5 bases, and 9 bases stayed unmatched. The CDR3 runs to 15 residues. From germline, CDR1 is LNHDA and CDR2 SQIVND (reference sequence). This chain's CDR3 is CASSILGTGIHEQYF. The CDR3 DNA sequence: TGTGCCAGTAGTATTCTCGGGACAGGCATCCACGAGCAGTACTTC.

The chain is built from TRBV6-2 or TRBV6-3 and TRBJ2-1; TRBD2 matches at 11 bases. J gave up 4 bases and V 0 bases, and 5 bases lay outside the gene matches. Germline values: CDR1 MNHEY, CDR2 SVGEGT. The CDR3 has 17 amino acids. The CDR3 nucleotides read TGTGCCAGCAGTTACTCTCCTAGCGGGAGGAGGTACAATGAGCAGTTCTTC. Translating it yields CASSYSPSGRRYNEQFF.

The chain couples TRBV27 to TRBJ2-2; D is perhaps TRBD1 or TRBD2 (5 bases each). The CDR3 totals 14 residues. The V gene lost 7 bases and the J gene lost 8 bases, with 17 bases spanning the gap. Germline values: CDR1 MNHEY, CDR2 SMNVEV (reference sequence). CDR3 nucleotide sequence: TGTGCCAGCACCCCAATCGGGGCGGGTGGGGAGCTGTTTTTT. It translates to CASTPIGAGGELFF.